Listed below are T cell receptor beta chains from one sample, sequenced in a study of blood T cell repertoires in COVID-19. Repertoires were generated with immunoSEQ multiplex PCR, while TCRdb's copy carries only in-frame clones and drops some. The sample holds about 110,000 clones, 85% to 90% seen once. The sample was peripheral blood. Receptors were obtained from a woman between 55 and 75 years old with COVID-19, enrolled during active disease. Each CDR3 is given with its conserved first and last residue. A D gene is named only where the DNA matches it firmly. Only some rows state a clone size, as once, few, many or a class for expanded clones.

TRBJ1-2	.	TRBV12-3/TRBV12-4	.	CASSLGQGSYTF	TGTGCCAGCAGTTTGGGGCAGGGTAGCTACACCTTC
TRBJ2-1	TRBD1	TRBV24-1	.	CATPPPDRGNNEQFF	TGTGCCACCCCTCCCCCCGACAGGGGAAACAATGAGCAGTTCTTC
TRBJ2-5	TRBD1	TRBV18	.	CASSPELTGGLETQYF	TGTGCCAGCTCACCTGAATTGACAGGGGGCCTGGAGACCCAGTACTTC
TRBJ1-5	.	TRBV9	.	CASSVSFYSNQPQHF	TGTGCCAGCAGCGTATCGTTTTATAGCAATCAGCCCCAGCATTTT
TRBJ2-5	TRBD2	TRBV5-6	.	CASSFRDNLGGYQETQYF	TGTGCCAGCAGCTTCCGCGACAACTTGGGGGGGTACCAAGAGACCCAGTACTTC
TRBJ1-1	.	TRBV7-7	many	CASSMRAGTEAFF	TGTGCTAGCAGCATGAGGGCTGGCACTGAAGCTTTCTTT
TRBJ2-7	.	TRBV29-1	.	CSVAPPTSNEQYF	TGCAGCGTTGCTCCCCCAACAAGTAACGAGCAGTACTTC
TRBJ1-6	.	TRBV27	once	CASSPGHSSYNSPLHF	TGTGCCAGCAGTCCCGGACATAGCTCCTATAATTCACCCCTCCACTTT
TRBJ2-7	TRBD2	TRBV4-2	.	CASRQQILSGGGYEQYF	TGTGCCAGCAGACAACAAATACTTAGCGGGGGGGGCTACGAGCAGTACTTC
TRBJ1-3	TRBD1	TRBV7-2	.	CASTARTGRNTIYF	TGTGCCAGCACCGCAAGGACAGGGAGAAACACCATATATTTT